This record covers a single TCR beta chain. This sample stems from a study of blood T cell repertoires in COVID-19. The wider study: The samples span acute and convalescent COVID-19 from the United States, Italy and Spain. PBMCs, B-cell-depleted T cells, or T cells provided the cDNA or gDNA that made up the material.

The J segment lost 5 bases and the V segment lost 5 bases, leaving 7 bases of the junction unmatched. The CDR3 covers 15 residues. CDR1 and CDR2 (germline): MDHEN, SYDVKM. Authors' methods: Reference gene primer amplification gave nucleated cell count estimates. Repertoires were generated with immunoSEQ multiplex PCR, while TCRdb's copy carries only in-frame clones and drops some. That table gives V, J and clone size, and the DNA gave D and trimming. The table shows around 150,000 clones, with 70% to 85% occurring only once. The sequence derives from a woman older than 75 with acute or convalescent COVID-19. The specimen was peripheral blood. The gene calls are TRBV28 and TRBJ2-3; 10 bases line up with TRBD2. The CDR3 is CASSTSGRAVDTQYF. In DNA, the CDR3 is TGTGCCAGCAGTACGAGCGGGAGGGCCGTAGATACGCAGTATTTT.